One sample yielded the 26 T cell receptor beta chains listed below, sequenced in a study of cytomegalovirus exposure and HLA in healthy donors. The study ran its PCR with 60 Vbeta and 13 Jbeta primers. Sequencing was performed with immunoSEQ multiplex PCR; in TCRdb, only in-frame clones are kept and a portion is missing. The sample consists of over 95,000 clones, approximately 80% of them appearing once. Sequencing input: PBMCs. These receptors came from a man in his forties or fifties in good health and CMV-seropositive.

The rearrangement joins TRBV7-2 to TRBJ2-5; D might be TRBD1 (5 bases). The CDR3 consists of 15 residues. V was shortened by 1 base and J by 1 base, with 10 bases between the two germline ends. Germline V gene lookup returns CDR1 SGHTA and CDR2 FQGNSA. CDR3: CASSLGGGAQETQYF. CDR3 DNA sequence: TGTGCCAGCAGCTTAGGGGGCGGAGCCCAAGAGACCCAGTACTTC. The full variable domain, its missing parts supplied by reference TRBV7-2 and TRBJ2-5, is GAGVSQSPSNKVTEKGKDVELRCDPISGHTALYWYRQSLGQGLEFLIYFQGNSAPDKSGLPSDRFSAERTGGSVSTLTIQRTQQEDSAVYLCASSLGGGAQETQYFGPGTRLLVL.

The chain couples TRBV11-3 to TRBJ2-7; 8 bases line up with TRBD2. This CDR3 region has 15 residues. Unmatched junction bases numbered 4, after V lost 1 base and J lost 2 bases. Germline V gene lookup returns CDR1 SGHNT and CDR2 YENEEA. CDR3 region: CASSLAGGAPYEQYF. The CDR3, as DNA: TGTGCCAGCAGCTTAGCGGGGGGGGCCCCCTACGAGCAGTACTTC.

The rearrangement links TRBV2 to TRBJ1-1, with D hard to call. Trimming stripped 7 bases from V and 5 bases from J, with 14 bases between. Germline V gene lookup returns CDR1 SNHLY and CDR2 FYNNEI. The CDR3 runs to 13 residues. The CDR3 DNA follows: TGTGCCAGCACCACAGAAACGGGGACTGAAGCTTTCTTT. Amino acid sequence: CASTTETGTEAFF.

This chain uses TRBV4-1 with TRBJ2-4; TRBD2 agrees at 7 bases. Trimming at V came to 1 base and at J to 2 bases, leaving 5 bases not matched to a gene. Germline V gene data show CDR1 as MGHRA and CDR2 as YSYEKL. The CDR3 extends over 16 amino acids. The CDR3 is CASSQGGDYPKNIQYF. The DNA of the CDR3 is TGCGCCAGCAGCCAAGGGGGGGACTATCCCAAAAACATTCAGTACTTC.

This clone was picked up a small number of times. V usage is TRBV7-3 and J usage is TRBJ2-5; D is perhaps TRBD2 (5 bases). V was shortened by 0 bases and J by 5 bases, with 13 bases between the two germline ends. The germline V gene encodes CDR1 SGHTA and CDR2 FQGTGA. CDR3 length: 15 amino acids. The CDR3 nucleotides are TGTGCCAGCAGCTTAACGGATCTAGCTGGGGAGACCCAGTACTTC. The encoded protein is CASSLTDLAGETQYF.

V usage is TRBV6-4 and J usage is TRBJ2-3, with D possibly matching TRBD2 (7 bases). V dropped 3 bases and J dropped 2 bases, with 9 bases sitting between them. The CDR3 runs 14 residues. Germline CDR1 is MRHNA and CDR2 is SNTAGT. The CDR3 reads CASSEGGATDTQYF. DNA for the CDR3: TGTGCCAGCAGTGAGGGGGGGGCCACAGATACGCAGTATTTT.

DNA of the CDR3: TGTGCCAGCAGTTACAGCCGGGCCGGGGAGCTGTTTTTT. Residues: CASSYSRAGELFF. The V call is TRBV6-5, the J call TRBJ2-2; D is undetermined. Germline CDR1 is MNHEY and CDR2 is SVGAGI. The CDR3 contains 13 residues. The germline V and J ends were trimmed by 2 bases and 6 bases, with 7 bases remaining between them.

The chain combines TRBV25-1 with TRBJ2-7; a weak D match, TRBD1 (6 bases). Germline V gene data show CDR1 as MGHDK and CDR2 as SYGVNS. Deletions cut 6 bases from V and 0 bases from J, with 9 bases between. CDR3 size: 13 residues. The CDR3 here is CASRGGGSYEQYF. In DNA form, the CDR3 reads TGTGCCAGCAGAGGGGGTGGCTCCTACGAGCAGTACTTC.

This clone was counted between two and nine times. CDR3 residues: CASSPLGGGNSPLHF. As DNA, the CDR3 is TGTGCCAGCTCACCCTTGGGTGGAGGGAATTCACCCCTCCACTTT. The chain couples TRBV18 to TRBJ1-6, with D hard to call. Trimming left V 3 bases short and J 7 bases short, with 13 bases between. This CDR3 has 15 amino acids. Germline CDR1 KGHSH, CDR2 LQKENI.

The chain carries TRBV9 and TRBJ2-2; TRBD2 matches at 10 bases. Germline V gene data show CDR1 as SGDLS and CDR2 as YYNGEE. With 5 bases clipped from V and 6 bases from J, the junction kept 1 base outside the gene matches. The CDR3 extends over 13 amino acids. The CDR3 loop reads CASSLAGAGELFF. The DNA for the CDR3 is TGTGCCAGCAGTCTAGCGGGGGCCGGGGAGCTGTTTTTT.

At least ten counts were recorded for this clone. The chain links TRBV7-9 to TRBJ2-7; no reliable D call. Trimming shortened V by 4 bases and J by 2 bases, and 9 bases separated the two germline ends. The CDR3 extends over 13 amino acids. From germline, CDR1 is SEHNR and CDR2 FQNEAQ (reference sequence). CDR3 coding DNA: TGTGCCAGCAGCTCGAGGCCTACCTACGAGCAGTACTTC. This codes for CASSSRPTYEQYF.

This clone was picked up a small number of times. The CDR3 sequence: CASSFAGDPTQYF. DNA of the CDR3: TGCGCCAGCAGCTTTGCAGGGGACCCTACGCAGTATTTT. The chain employs TRBV5-1 and TRBJ2-3; the D gene is possibly TRBD1 (6 bases). The V gene's germline CDR1 is SGHRS and CDR2 YFSETQ. CDR3 length equals 13 residues. V lost 2 bases and J lost 8, with 12 bases in between.

This chain joins TRBV5-4 and TRBJ2-2, with a weak D call TRBD2 (6 bases). Germline V lookup: CDR1 SGHNT, CDR2 YYREEE (reference sequence). Trimming left V 0 bases short and J 2 bases short, with 11 bases between. The CDR3 totals 16 residues. This CDR3 is CASSLGLDLNTGELFF. CDR3 in DNA: TGTGCCAGCAGCTTGGGACTAGATCTAAACACCGGGGAGCTGTTTTTT.

This sequence joins TRBV27 and TRBJ1-6, with 7 positions matching TRBD1. The CDR3 contains 17 residues. The V segment lost 6 bases and the J segment 0 bases; nucleotides outside the gene matches: 8. Germline values: CDR1 MNHEY, CDR2 SMNVEV (reference sequence). CDR3 amino acids: CASSAGTESSYNSPLHF. DNA for the CDR3: TGTGCCAGCAGCGCCGGGACAGAGAGCTCCTATAATTCACCCCTCCACTTT.

The chain combines TRBV6-5 with TRBJ1-6; maybe TRBD1 (6 bases). CDR1 MNHEY and CDR2 SVGAGI come from the germline V gene. Trimming left V 2 bases short and J 10 bases short, with 15 bases between. The CDR3 extends over 15 amino acids. CDR3 sequence (DNA): TGTGCCAGCAGTTACACCGGACAGTTGGGATCACCCCTCCACTTT. It encodes CASSYTGQLGSPLHF.

The chain combines TRBV7-9 with TRBJ2-1; D might be TRBD2 (6 bases). The CDR3 covers 16 residues. Trimming left V 1 base short and J 5 bases short, with 15 bases between. Germline V lookup: CDR1 SEHNR, CDR2 FQNEAQ (reference sequence). CDR3 in DNA: TGTGCCAGCAGCTTAGAGGCGGCAGGGAGGAACAATGAGCAGTTCTTC. It specifies CASSLEAAGRNNEQFF. Looking up the rest from reference TRBV7-9 and TRBJ2-1 gives the full variable domain: DTGVSQNPRHKITKRGQNVTFRCDPISEHNRLYWYRQTLGQGPEFLTYFQNEAQLEKSRLLSDRFSAERPKGSFSTLEIQRTEQGDSAMYLCASSLEAAGRNNEQFFGPGTRLTVL.

This clone was picked up a small number of times. The chain links TRBV19 to TRBJ2-3; 7 bases match TRBD2. J lost 5 bases, V lost 3 bases, and 2 bases had no gene match. CDR3 length: 13 amino acids. CDR1 LNHDA and CDR2 SQIVND come from the germline V gene (reference sequence). CDR3 region: CASSISGGDTQYF. DNA for the CDR3: TGTGCCAGTAGTATTTCGGGGGGAGATACGCAGTATTTT.

This chain links TRBV5-1 with TRBJ2-7; 9 bases are a match to TRBD1. J lost 0 bases, V lost 4 bases, and 2 bases had no gene match. CDR1 is SGHRS, CDR2 YFSETQ, per germline. CDR3 length: 14 amino acids. CDR3 DNA: TGCGCCAGCAGCCGACAGGGGGACTCCTACGAGCAGTACTTC. Protein sequence: CASSRQGDSYEQYF.

This clone was counted between two and nine times. The genes are TRBV6-4 and TRBJ2-2; TRBD1 might be the D (5 bases). The CDR3 totals 14 residues. The germline V and J ends were trimmed by 5 bases and 5 bases, with 12 bases remaining between them. Germline V gene lookup returns CDR1 MRHNA and CDR2 SNTAGT. The CDR3 region is CASSLGDGTGELFF. The CDR3 DNA sequence: TGTGCCAGCAGTCTAGGGGATGGAACCGGGGAGCTGTTTTTT.

The chain couples TRBV4-3 to TRBJ2-1; TRBD2 matches at 8 bases. Unmatched junction bases numbered 9, after V lost 4 bases and J lost 7 bases. Germline V gives CDR1 LGHNA, CDR2 YSLEER. The length of the CDR3 is 15 residues. CDR3 residues: CASSLGRGVENEQFF. CDR3 DNA: TGCGCCAGCAGCCTCGGGCGGGGGGTAGAAAATGAGCAGTTCTTC.

This clone was seen just once. This chain joins TRBV6-4 and TRBJ2-2; D is possibly TRBD1 (6 bases). Germline V CDR1 and CDR2: MRHNA, SNTAGT. Trimming left V 4 bases short and J 5 bases short, with 8 bases between. This CDR3 is built from 13 residues. CDR3 nucleotides: TGTGCCAGCAGTGCCAGGGGTACCGGGGAGCTGTTTTTT. It yields the protein CASSARGTGELFF.

This chain joins TRBV6-4 and TRBJ2-2, with 10 nucleotides matching TRBD2. Germline V gene lookup returns CDR1 MRHNA and CDR2 SNTAGT. J gave up 4 bases and V 5 bases, and 1 base lay outside the gene matches. This CDR3 is built from 14 residues. The DNA of the CDR3 is TGTGCCAGCAGTAGCGGGGGGGCCACCGGGGAGCTGTTTTTT. It specifies CASSSGGATGELFF.

The chain has TRBV14 and TRBJ1-3, with D tentatively TRBD1 (5 bases). V lost 0 bases to trimming and J lost 2 bases, with 11 bases between them. This CDR3 region has 16 residues. From germline, CDR1 is SGHDN and CDR2 FVKESK. The CDR3: CASSQDRVGPGNTIYF. In nucleotides, the CDR3 is TGTGCCAGCAGCCAAGATCGGGTGGGGCCTGGAAACACCATATATTTT.

This clone came up a few times. The genes are TRBV18 and TRBJ2-7; D is possibly TRBD1 (5 bases). Germline V gene data show CDR1 as KGHSH and CDR2 as LQKENI. The CDR3 length is 15 residues. Between the trimmed V and J ends, which lost 2 bases and 3 bases, there was a span of 14 bases. In DNA, the CDR3 is TGTGCCAGCTCACCAGGTCAGGGTTTAGGCTACGAGCAGTACTTC. The encoded protein is CASSPGQGLGYEQYF.

This rearrangement joins TRBV4-1 to TRBJ2-5; perhaps TRBD1 as D (5 bases). The CDR3 extends over 12 amino acids. Germline V CDR1 and CDR2: MGHRA, YSYEKL. The V and J ends lost 3 bases and 5 bases respectively, with 7 bases between them. CDR3 bases: TGCGCCAGCAGCCACCAGGGCGAGACCCAGTACTTC. It encodes CASSHQGETQYF.

The genes are TRBV27 and TRBJ1-6; 9 nucleotides line up with TRBD1. Germline assignment: CDR1 MNHEY and CDR2 SMNVEV (reference sequence). This CDR3 comprises 17 residues. V dropped 6 bases and J dropped 1; count of bases not matched to a gene: 7. The CDR3 coding sequence is TGTGCCAGCAGCCCCGGGACAGGGATGTCCTATAATTCACCCCTCCACTTT. Translation gives CASSPGTGMSYNSPLHF.